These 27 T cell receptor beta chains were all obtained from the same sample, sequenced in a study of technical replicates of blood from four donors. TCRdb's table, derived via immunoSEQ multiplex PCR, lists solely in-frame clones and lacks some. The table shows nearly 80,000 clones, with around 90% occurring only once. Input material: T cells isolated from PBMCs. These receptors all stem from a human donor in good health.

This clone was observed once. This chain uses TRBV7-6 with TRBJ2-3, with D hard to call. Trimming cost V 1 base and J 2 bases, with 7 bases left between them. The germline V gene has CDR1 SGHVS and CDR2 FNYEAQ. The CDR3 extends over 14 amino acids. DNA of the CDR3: TGTGCCAGCAGCTTAGTTACTTCCACAGATACGCAGTATTTT. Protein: CASSLVTSTDTQYF.

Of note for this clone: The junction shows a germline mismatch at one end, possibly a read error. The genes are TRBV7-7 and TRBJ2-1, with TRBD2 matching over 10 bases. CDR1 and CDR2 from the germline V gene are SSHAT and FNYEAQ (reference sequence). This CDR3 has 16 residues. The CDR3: CASSLLSSGSFGEQFF. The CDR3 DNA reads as TGTGCTAGCAGCTTATTGTCTAGCGGGAGTTTCGGTGAGCAGTTCTTC.

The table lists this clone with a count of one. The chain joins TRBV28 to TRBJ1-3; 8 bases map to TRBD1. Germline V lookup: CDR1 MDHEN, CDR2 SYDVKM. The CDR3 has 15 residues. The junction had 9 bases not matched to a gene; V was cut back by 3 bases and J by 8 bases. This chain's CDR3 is CASSLGSGGIYTIYF. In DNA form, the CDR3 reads TGTGCCAGCAGTTTGGGGTCAGGGGGCATATACACCATATATTTT. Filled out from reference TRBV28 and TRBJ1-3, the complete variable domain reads DVKVTQSSRYLVKRTGEKVFLECVQDMDHENMFWYRQDPGLGLRLIYFSYDVKMKEKGDIPEGYSVSREKKERFSLILESASTNQTSMYLCASSLGSGGIYTIYFGEGSWLTVV.

The CDR3 sequence is CAISESGRVDEQYF. CDR3 coding DNA: TGTGCCATCAGTGAAAGTGGGAGGGTTGACGAGCAGTACTTC. The chain employs TRBV10-3 and TRBJ2-7; the match to TRBD2 covers 7 bases. V lost 3 bases to trimming and J lost 5 bases; unmatched junction nucleotides: 7. This CDR3 comprises 14 residues. The germline V gene encodes CDR1 ENHRY and CDR2 SYGVKD.

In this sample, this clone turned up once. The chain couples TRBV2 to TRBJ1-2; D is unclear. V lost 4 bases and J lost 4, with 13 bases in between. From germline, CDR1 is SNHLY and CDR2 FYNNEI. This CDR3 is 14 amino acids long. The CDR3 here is CASSVESTVYGYTF. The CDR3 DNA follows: TGTGCCAGCAGTGTGGAGTCAACGGTCTATGGCTACACCTTC.

CDR3 sequence (DNA): TGTGCCAGCAGCGTAGTACCTAGCGGGACATACGAGCAGTACTTC. Translation gives CASSVVPSGTYEQYF. The chain joins TRBV9 to TRBJ2-7, with 9 bases fitting TRBD2. The CDR3 has 15 residues. The germline CDR1 and CDR2 sequences are SGDLS and YYNGEE. V trimming: 0 bases; J trimming: 4 bases; junction bases outside the gene matches: 5.

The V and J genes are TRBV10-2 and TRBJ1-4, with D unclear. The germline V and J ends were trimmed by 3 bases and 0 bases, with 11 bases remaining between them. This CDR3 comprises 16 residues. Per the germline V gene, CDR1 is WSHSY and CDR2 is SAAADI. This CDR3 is CASSDSGGSTNEKLFF. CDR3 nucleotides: TGCGCCAGCAGTGACTCTGGAGGGTCAACTAATGAAAAACTGTTTTTT.

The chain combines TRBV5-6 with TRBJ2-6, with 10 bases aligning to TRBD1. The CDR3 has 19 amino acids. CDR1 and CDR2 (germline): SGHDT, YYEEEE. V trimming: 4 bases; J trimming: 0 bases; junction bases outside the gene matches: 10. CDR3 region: CASSHYRDRGRSGANVLTF. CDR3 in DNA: TGTGCCAGCAGCCACTATCGGGACAGGGGTCGCTCTGGGGCCAACGTCCTGACTTTC.

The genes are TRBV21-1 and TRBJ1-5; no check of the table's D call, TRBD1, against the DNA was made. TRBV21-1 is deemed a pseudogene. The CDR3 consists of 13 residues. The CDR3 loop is CASKGQGHQPQHF. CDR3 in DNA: TGTGCCAGCAAAGGACAGGGGCATCAGCCCCAGCATTTT.

The CDR3 sequence is CAWSVRVYGYTF. CDR3 nucleotides: TGTGCCTGGAGTGTAAGAGTATATGGCTACACCTTC. The chain carries TRBV30 and TRBJ1-2; D is unclear. CDR1 GTSNPN and CDR2 SVGIG come from the germline V gene (reference sequence). Trimming took 0 bases from V and 5 from J, leaving 7 bases between them. The CDR3 is made up of 12 amino acids.

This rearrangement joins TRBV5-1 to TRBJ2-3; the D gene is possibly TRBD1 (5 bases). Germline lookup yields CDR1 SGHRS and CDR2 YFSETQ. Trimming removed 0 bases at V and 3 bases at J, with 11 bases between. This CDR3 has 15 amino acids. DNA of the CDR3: TGCGCCAGCAGCTTGGGGACAAAAAGTACAGATACGCAGTATTTT. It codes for CASSLGTKSTDTQYF.

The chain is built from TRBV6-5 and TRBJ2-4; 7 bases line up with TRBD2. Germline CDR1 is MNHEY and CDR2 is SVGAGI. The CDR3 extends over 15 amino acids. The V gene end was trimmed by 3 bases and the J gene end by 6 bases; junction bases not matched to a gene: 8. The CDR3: CASSYSGSPLNIQYF. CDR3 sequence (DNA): TGTGCCAGCAGTTATAGCGGGTCGCCTTTAAACATTCAGTACTTC.

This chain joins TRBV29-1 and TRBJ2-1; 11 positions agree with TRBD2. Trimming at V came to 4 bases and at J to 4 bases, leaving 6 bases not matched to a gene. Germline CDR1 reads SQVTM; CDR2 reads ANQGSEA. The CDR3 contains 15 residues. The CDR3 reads CSVGKLAGEYNEQFF. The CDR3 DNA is TGCAGCGTTGGGAAACTAGCGGGGGAATACAATGAGCAGTTCTTC.

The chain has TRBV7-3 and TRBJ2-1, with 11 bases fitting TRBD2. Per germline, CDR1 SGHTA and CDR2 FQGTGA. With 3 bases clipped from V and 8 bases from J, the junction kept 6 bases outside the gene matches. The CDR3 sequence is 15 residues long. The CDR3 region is CASSFSGRAFYEQFF. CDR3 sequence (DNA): TGTGCCAGCAGCTTTAGCGGGAGGGCATTCTATGAGCAGTTCTTC.

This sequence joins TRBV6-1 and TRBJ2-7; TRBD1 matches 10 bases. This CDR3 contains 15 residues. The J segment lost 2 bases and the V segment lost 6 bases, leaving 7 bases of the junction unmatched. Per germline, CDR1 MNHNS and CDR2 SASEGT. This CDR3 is CASRVGTGVAYEQYF. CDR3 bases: TGTGCCAGCAGGGTAGGGACAGGGGTAGCCTACGAGCAGTACTTC.

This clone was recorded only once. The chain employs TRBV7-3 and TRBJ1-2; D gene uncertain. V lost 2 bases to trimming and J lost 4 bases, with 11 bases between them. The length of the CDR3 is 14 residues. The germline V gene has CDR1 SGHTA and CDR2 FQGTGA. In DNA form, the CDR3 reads TGTGCCAGCAGCTTAGAGCATGGAGGCTATGGCTACACCTTC. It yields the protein CASSLEHGGYGYTF.

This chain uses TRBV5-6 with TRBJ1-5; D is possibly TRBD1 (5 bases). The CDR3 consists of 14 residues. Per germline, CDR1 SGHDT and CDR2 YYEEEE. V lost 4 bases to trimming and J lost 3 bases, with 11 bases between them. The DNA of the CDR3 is TGTGCCAGCAGCACAGGACGGACCAATCAGCCCCAGCATTTT. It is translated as CASSTGRTNQPQHF.

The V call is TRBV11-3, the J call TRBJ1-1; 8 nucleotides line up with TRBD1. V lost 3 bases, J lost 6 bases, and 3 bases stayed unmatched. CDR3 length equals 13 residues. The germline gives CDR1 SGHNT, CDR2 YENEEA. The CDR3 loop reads CASSFAGGSEAFF. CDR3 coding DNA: TGTGCCAGCAGCTTTGCAGGGGGCTCTGAAGCTTTCTTT.

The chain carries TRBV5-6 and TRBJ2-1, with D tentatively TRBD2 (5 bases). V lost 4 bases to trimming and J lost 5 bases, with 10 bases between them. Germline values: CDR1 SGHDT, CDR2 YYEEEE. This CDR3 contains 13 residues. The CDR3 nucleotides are TGTGCCAGCAGCCTCAGGCGGGACAATGAGCAGTTCTTC. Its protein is CASSLRRDNEQFF.

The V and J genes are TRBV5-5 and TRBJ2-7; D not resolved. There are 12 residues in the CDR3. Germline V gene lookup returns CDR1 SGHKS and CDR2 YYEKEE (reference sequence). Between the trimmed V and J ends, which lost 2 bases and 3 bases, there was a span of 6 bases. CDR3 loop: CASSFSNYEQYF. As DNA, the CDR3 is TGTGCCAGCAGCTTTTCCAACTACGAGCAGTACTTC.

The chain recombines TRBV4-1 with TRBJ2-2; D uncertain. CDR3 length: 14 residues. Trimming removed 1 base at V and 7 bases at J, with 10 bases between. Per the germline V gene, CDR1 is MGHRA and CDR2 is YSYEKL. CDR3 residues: CASSQASGYGELFF. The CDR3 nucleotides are TGCGCCAGCAGCCAAGCTTCAGGTTACGGGGAGCTGTTTTTT.

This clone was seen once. The CDR3 loop reads CASSQPSGREEQYF. The CDR3 region has the DNA TGCGCCAGCAGCCAACCCAGCGGGAGGGAAGAGCAGTACTTC. The chain employs TRBV4-1 and TRBJ2-7; 10 bases are shared with TRBD2. The germline CDR1 and CDR2 sequences are MGHRA and YSYEKL. The CDR3 has 14 amino acids. After removal of 2 bases from V and 7 bases from J, the junction contained 5 bases not matched to a gene.

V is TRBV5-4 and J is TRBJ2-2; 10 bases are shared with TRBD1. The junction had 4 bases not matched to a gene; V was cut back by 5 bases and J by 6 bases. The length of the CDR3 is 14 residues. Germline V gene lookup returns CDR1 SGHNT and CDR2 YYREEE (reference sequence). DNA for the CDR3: TGTGCCAGCAGTACGACAGGGGGCTCCGGGGAGCTGTTTTTT. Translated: CASSTTGGSGELFF.

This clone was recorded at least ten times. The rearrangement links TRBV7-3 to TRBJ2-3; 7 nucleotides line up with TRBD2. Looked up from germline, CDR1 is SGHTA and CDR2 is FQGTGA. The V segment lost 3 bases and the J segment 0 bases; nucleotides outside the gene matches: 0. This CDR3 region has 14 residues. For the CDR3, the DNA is TGTGCCAGCAGCTTTAGCGGGAGCACAGATACGCAGTATTTT. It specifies CASSFSGSTDTQYF.

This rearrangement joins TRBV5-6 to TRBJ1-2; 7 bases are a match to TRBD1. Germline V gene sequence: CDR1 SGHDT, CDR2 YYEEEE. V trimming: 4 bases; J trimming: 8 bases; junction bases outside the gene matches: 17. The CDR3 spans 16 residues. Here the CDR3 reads CASSLGPTEGARGYTF. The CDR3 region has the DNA TGTGCCAGCAGCCTGGGACCTACAGAGGGGGCGCGGGGCTACACCTTC.

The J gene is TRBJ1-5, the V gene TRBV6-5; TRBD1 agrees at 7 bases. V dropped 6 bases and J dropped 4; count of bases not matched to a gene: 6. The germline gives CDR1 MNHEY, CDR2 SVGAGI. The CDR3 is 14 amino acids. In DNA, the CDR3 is TGTGCCAGCAGCCCTAACAGGGGTAATCAGCCCCAGCATTTT. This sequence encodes CASSPNRGNQPQHF.

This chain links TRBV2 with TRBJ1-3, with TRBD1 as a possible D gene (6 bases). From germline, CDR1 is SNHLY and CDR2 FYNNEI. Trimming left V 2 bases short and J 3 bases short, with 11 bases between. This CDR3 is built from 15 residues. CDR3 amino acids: CASSETGFLGNTIYF. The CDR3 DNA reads TGTGCCAGCAGTGAAACAGGGTTCCTTGGAAACACCATATATTTT.